This TCR beta chain is from a study of shared clonotypes between healthy human individuals. Study summary: The plates for each donor numbered three CD4 naive, three CD4 memory, two CD8 naive and one CD8 memory.

As defined, naive CD8 cells were CD45RO-negative and positively selected for CCR7, with terminally differentiated effector memory CD45RA+ cells excluded. Each sample came from a Caucasian adult donor living in Nashville, Tennessee. Findings of the study overall: The sharing of approximately 4.6% of naive CD4 clonotypes was seen across a handful of donors.

This clone was seen just once. Its antigen is currently unknown. The CDR3 length is 12 residues. Germline V gene data show CDR1 as MNHNY and CDR2 as SVGAGI (reference sequence). V was clipped by 6 bases and J by 9 bases, with 13 bases between them. In replicate PCRs of sorted subsets, approximately 200 ng DNA, about 29,000 T cell genomes, was used. Data came from immunoSEQ multiplex PCR; TCRdb stores just in-frame clones and leaves some out. The sample gives about 2 million clones, approximately 94% of which show up once; more than 0.95% is in the top ten. The chain couples TRBV6-6 to TRBJ2-3; D unresolved. This clonotype was obtained from a man aged 18 to 29 in good health. Sample: naive CD8+ T cells sorted from blood. CDR3 bases: TGTGCCAGCAGCTCCTCAGATTTGACGCAGTATTTT. It is translated as CASSSSDLTQYF.